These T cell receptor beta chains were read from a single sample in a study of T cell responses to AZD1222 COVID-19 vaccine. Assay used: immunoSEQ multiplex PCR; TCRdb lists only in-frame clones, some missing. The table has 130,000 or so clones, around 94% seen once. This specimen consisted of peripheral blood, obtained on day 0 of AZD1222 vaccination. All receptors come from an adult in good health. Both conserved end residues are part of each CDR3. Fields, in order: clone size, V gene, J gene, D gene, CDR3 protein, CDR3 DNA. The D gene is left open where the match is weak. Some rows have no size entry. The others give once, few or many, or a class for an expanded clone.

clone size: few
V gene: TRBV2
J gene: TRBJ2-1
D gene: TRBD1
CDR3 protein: CASSELGQGVSEQFF
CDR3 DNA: TGTGCCAGCAGTGAACTCGGACAGGGCGTCAGTGAGCAGTTCTTC

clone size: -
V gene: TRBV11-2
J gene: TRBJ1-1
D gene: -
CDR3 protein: CASSLLGQNTEAFF
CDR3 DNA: TGTGCCAGCAGCTTATTAGGCCAGAACACTGAAGCTTTCTTT

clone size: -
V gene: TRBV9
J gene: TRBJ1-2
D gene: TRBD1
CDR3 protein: CASSAPPGGGYGYTF
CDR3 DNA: TGTGCCAGCAGCGCCCCCCCAGGGGGGGGCTATGGCTACACCTTC

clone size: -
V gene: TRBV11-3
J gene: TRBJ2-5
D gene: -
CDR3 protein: CASSLAWGETQYF
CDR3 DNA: TGTGCCAGCAGCTTAGCGTGGGGAGAGACCCAGTACTTC

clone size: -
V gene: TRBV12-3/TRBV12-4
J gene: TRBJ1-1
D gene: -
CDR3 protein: CASSRRRTEAFF
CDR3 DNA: TGTGCCAGCAGCCGCCGGAGGACTGAAGCTTTCTTT

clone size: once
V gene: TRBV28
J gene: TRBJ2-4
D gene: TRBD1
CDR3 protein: CASRPTGTGGNIQYF
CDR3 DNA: TGTGCCAGCAGACCGACCGGGACAGGGGGTAACATTCAGTACTTC

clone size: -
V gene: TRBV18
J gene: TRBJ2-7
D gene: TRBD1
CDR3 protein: CASSPGQTYEQYF
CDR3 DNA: TGTGCCAGCTCACCGGGACAGACCTACGAGCAGTACTTC

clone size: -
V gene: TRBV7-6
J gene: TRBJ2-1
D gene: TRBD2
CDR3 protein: CASSLAPGEGSNNEQFF
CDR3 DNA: TGTGCCAGCAGCTTAGCACCGGGGGAGGGGTCGAACAATGAGCAGTTCTTC

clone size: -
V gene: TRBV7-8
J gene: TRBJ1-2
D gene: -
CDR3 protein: CASSLSPGGGASYTF
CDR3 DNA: TGTGCCAGCAGCTTATCGCCCGGTGGAGGGGCTAGCTACACCTTC

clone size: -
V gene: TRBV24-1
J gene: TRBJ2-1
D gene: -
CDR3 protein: CATSDTGTRGDEQFF
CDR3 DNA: TGTGCCACCAGTGATACCGGGACCAGGGGCGATGAGCAGTTCTTC

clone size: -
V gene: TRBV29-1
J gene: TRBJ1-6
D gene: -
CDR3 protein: CSVAEGSISPLHF
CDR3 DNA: TGCAGCGTTGCGGAGGGATCGATCTCACCCCTCCACTTT

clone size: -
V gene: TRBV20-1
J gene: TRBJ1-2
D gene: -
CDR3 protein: CSALNYGYTF
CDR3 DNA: TGCAGTGCTCTGAACTATGGCTACACCTTC

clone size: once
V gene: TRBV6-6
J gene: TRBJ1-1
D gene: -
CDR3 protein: CASRDQGNTEAFF
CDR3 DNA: TGTGCCAGCAGGGATCAGGGGAACACTGAAGCTTTCTTT

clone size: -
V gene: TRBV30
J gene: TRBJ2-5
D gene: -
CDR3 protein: CAWSYVGGETQYF
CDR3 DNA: TGTGCCTGGAGTTATGTCGGCGGAGAGACCCAGTACTTC

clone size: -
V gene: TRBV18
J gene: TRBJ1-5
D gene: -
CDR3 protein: CASSPDRSRQPQHF
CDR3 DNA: TGTGCCAGCTCACCCGACAGGTCACGGCAGCCCCAGCATTTT

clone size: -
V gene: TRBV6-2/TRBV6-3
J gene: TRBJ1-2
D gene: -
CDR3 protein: CASSYSGRSYGYTF
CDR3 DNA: TGTGCCAGCAGTTACTCGGGCAGGAGCTATGGCTACACCTTC

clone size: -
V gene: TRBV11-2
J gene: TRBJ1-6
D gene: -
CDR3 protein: CASSPTRQNNSPLHF
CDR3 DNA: TGTGCCAGCAGCCCCACTAGGCAGAATAATTCACCCCTCCACTTT

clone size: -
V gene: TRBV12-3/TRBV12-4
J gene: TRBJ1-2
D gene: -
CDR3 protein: CASSSTGVYGYTF
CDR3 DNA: TGTGCCAGCAGTTCTACAGGAGTCTATGGCTACACCTTC

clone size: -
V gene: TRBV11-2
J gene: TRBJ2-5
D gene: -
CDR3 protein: CASSLGQETQYF
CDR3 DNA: TGTGCCAGCAGCTTAGGGCAAGAGACCCAGTACTTC

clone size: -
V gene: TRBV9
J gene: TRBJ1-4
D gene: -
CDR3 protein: CASSSYAGKLFF
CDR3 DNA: TGTGCCAGCAGCTCCTACGCGGGGAAACTGTTTTTT